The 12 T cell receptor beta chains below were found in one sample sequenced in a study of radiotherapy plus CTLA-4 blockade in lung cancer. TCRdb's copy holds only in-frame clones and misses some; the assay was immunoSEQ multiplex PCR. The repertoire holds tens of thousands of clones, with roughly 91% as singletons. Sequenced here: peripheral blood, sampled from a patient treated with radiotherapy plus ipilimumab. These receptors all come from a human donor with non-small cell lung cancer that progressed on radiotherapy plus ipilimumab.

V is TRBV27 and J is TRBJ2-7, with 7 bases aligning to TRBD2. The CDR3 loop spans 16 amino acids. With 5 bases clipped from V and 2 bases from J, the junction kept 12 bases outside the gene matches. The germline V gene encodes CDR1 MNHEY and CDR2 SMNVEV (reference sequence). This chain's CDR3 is CASSPEAGVLPYEQYF. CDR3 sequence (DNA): TGTGCCAGCAGTCCAGAGGCGGGAGTATTACCCTACGAGCAGTACTTC.

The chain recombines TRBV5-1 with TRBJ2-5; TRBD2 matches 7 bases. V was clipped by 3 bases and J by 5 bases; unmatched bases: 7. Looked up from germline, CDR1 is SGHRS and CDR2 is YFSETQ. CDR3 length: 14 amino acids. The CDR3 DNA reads TGCGCCAGCAGCTGGGGCGGGGGATATGAGACCCAGTACTTC. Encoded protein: CASSWGGGYETQYF.

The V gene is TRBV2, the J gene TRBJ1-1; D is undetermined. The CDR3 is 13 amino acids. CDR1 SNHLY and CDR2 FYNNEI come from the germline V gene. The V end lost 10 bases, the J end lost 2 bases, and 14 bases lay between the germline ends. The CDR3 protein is CATTPDLNTEAFF. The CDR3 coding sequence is TGTGCCACCACTCCGGACCTAAACACTGAAGCTTTCTTT.

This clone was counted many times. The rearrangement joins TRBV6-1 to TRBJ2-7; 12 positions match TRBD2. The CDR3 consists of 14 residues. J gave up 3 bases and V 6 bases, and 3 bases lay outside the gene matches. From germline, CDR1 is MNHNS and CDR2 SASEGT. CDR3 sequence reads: CASSSSGRGYEQYF. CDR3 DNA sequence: TGTGCCAGCAGCTCTAGCGGGAGGGGCTACGAGCAGTACTTC.

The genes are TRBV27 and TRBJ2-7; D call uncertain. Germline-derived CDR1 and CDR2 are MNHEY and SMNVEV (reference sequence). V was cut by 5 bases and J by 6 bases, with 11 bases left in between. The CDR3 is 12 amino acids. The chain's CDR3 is CASSGTLVEQYF. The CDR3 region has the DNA TGTGCCAGCAGTGGAACTCTCGTCGAGCAGTACTTC.

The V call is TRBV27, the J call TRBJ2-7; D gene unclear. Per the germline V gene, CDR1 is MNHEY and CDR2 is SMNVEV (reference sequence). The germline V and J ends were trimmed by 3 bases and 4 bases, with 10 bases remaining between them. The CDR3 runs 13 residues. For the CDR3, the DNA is TGTGCCAGCAGTTTTTCACCCGAATACGAGCAGTACTTC. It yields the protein CASSFSPEYEQYF.

CDR3 in DNA: TGCGCCAGCAGTCTTATCCAGGGGGACCAAGAGACCCAGTACTTC. Translating gives CASSLIQGDQETQYF. The rearrangement joins TRBV4-1 to TRBJ2-5; 7 positions agree with TRBD1. V lost 6 bases to trimming and J lost 0 bases; unmatched junction nucleotides: 7. This CDR3 region has 15 residues. The germline gives CDR1 MGHRA, CDR2 YSYEKL.

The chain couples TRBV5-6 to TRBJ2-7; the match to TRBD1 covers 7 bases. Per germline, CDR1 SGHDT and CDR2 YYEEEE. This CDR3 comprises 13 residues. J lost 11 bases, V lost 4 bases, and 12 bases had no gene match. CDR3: CASSATDREYEYV. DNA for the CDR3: TGTGCCAGCAGCGCGACCGACAGGGAATATGAGTACGTC.

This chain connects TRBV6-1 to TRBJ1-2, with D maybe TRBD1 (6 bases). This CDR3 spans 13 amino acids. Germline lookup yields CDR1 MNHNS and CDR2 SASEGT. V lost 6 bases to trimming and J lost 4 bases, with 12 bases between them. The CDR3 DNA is TGTGCCAGCAGGACGGGACACTTCTATGGCTACACCTTC. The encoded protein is CASRTGHFYGYTF.

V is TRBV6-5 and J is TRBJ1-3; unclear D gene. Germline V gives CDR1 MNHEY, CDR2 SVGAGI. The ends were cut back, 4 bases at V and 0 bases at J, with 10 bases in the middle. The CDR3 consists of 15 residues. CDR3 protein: CASSSSSSSGNTIYF. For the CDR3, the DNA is TGTGCCAGCAGTTCCTCATCGAGCTCTGGAAACACCATATATTTT.

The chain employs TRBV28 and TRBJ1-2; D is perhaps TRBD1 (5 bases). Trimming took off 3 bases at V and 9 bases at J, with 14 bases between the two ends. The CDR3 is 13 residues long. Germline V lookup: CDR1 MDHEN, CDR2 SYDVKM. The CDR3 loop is CASSLARVASYTF. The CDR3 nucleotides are TGTGCCAGCAGTTTGGCCAGGGTCGCGAGCTACACCTTC.

CDR3 in DNA: TGTGCCAGCAGTCAAATTACTAGCTTTACCGCCGGGGAGCTGTTTTTT. This gives the protein CASSQITSFTAGELFF. The rearrangement joins TRBV27 to TRBJ2-2, with D possibly matching TRBD2 (6 bases). The length of the CDR3 is 16 residues. Trimming shortened V by 5 bases and J by 6 bases, and 19 bases separated the two germline ends. The germline gives CDR1 MNHEY, CDR2 SMNVEV (reference sequence).